This T cell receptor beta chain was sequenced for a study of metastatic and nonmetastatic thyroid tumors. Study context: Both malignant and benign thyroid patients supplied peripheral blood and tumor or nodule tissue samples, across which the repertoires of these patients were then compared.

Of note for this clone: Its antigen remains unidentified.

Authors' processing steps: The study's classifier, a distant-metastasis tool for papillary thyroid cancer, was built using CDR3 differences across clinicopathological groups. TCRdb re-called clones from the PCR reads using MiXCR. Clone size and V and J calls follow TCRdb, not the original study. The table shows 18,000 or so clones, with 29% occurring only once. Per the germline V gene, CDR1 is KGHSH and CDR2 is LQKENI. The V end lost 3 bases, the J end lost 5 bases, and 4 bases lay between the germline ends. This CDR3 contains 11 residues. General study results and limits: Relative to benign nodules, malignant thyroid tumors were reportedly characterized by significantly elevated TCR beta diversity in blood and tumor.

Patients underwent thyroid surgery, and none had received any treatment before it. The genes are TRBV18 and TRBJ2-5; D not resolved. The specimen sequenced was tumor tissue. The clonotype originates from a female donor with papillary thyroid cancer or a benign thyroid nodule (not recorded which). Some clones in this sample may be carry-over from other donors' samples. CDR3 coding DNA: TGTGCCAGCTCACCGGGGGAGACCCAGTACTTC. Protein sequence: CASSPGETQYF.